Listed below are T cell receptor beta chains from one sample, sequenced in a study of T cells after yellow fever vaccination. Each CDR3 protein gets one entry after TCRdb re-called the 5' RACE reads with MiXCR. The sample lists 250,000 or so distinct CDR3 sequences, less than 7.5% seen once, with about 0.95% in the top ten. This specimen was CD4+ T cells sorted from PBMCs, taken on the day of the yellow fever booster vaccination. The receptors were sampled from a man aged 30-40 years who received the YFV17D yellow fever vaccine. CDR3s include the opening cysteine and the closing phenylalanine or tryptophan. The D gene is left open where the match is weak. The size entry is marked missing in some rows and otherwise reads once, few, many or a size class.

TRBJ1-5,many,TRBV19,.,TGTGCCAGTAGTATCATTCTGTATAGCAATCAGCCCCAGCATTTT,CASSIILYSNQPQHF
TRBJ2-1,few,TRBV3-1,.,TGTGCCAGCAGCCAAGATCTTGGGGGTGAGCAGTTCTTC,CASSQDLGGEQFF
TRBJ2-3,many,TRBV5-1,.,TGCGCCAGCAGCTTGAATAGGGCCTCAGATACGCAGTATTTT,CASSLNRASDTQYF
TRBJ2-2,many,TRBV9,.,TGTGCCAGCAGCGTAGGAGTTAGCGGAAACACCGGGGAGCTGTTTTTT,CASSVGVSGNTGELFF
TRBJ2-7,many,TRBV6-2/TRBV6-3,.,TGTGCCAGCAGTTACAGCGAGCAGTACTTC,CASSYSEQYF
TRBJ2-5,many,TRBV4-2,.,TGTGCCAGCAGCCAGGCAGACCAAGAGACCCAGTACTTC,CASSQADQETQYF
TRBJ2-7,few,TRBV6-1,TRBD2,TGTGCCAGCAGCCGACTAGCGGGAGACTCCTACGAGCAGTACTTC,CASSRLAGDSYEQYF
TRBJ2-4,.,TRBV15,.,TGTGCCACCACTTTTCTGGAGGGCAACATTCAGTACTTC,CATTFLEGNIQYF
TRBJ2-7,many,TRBV7-2,.,TGTGCCAGCAGCTTAGTAGGGCAGGGGGGGGCCTACGAGCAGTACTTC,CASSLVGQGGAYEQYF
TRBJ2-1,.,TRBV10-3,TRBD2,TGTGCCATCAGGGGGGAGGGGCTGGGCAATGAGCAGTTCTTC,CAIRGEGLGNEQFF
TRBJ2-5,few,TRBV7-9,TRBD2,TGTGCCAGCAGCTTACCTACCGGACTAGCCCGGGAGACCCAGTACTTC,CASSLPTGLARETQYF
TRBJ2-7,.,TRBV27,.,TGTGCCAGCCAAGACAGGATCTCCTACGAGCAGTACTTC,CASQDRISYEQYF
TRBJ2-7,.,TRBV19,.,TGTGCCAGTAGTATAGGGCCCGCACCTGGTCGGTACGAGCAGTACTTC,CASSIGPAPGRYEQYF
TRBJ2-6,few,TRBV12-3/TRBV12-4,TRBD1,TGTGCCAGCCTACCCCAGGGACAGGGCTTTTTTGGGGCCAACGTCCTGACTTTC,CASLPQGQGFFGANVLTF
TRBJ2-7,few,TRBV7-8,.,TGTGCCAGCAGGGGGACCTTGTGGGGCGAGCAGTACTTC,CASRGTLWGEQYF
TRBJ1-5,many,TRBV12-3/TRBV12-4,.,TGTGCCACCACGACAGGTGGGGCAAATCAGCCCCAGCATTTT,CATTTGGANQPQHF
TRBJ2-7,.,TRBV7-2,TRBD2,TGTGCCAGCAGCTGGCTAGCGGGCCCGAACGAGCAGTACTTC,CASSWLAGPNEQYF
TRBJ2-7,.,TRBV18,.,TGTGCCAGCTCATCCCAAGGCCTGACCTACGAGCAGTACTTC,CASSSQGLTYEQYF
TRBJ2-3,few,TRBV24-1,TRBD2,TGTGCCACCAGTGATCCCCGTGGAGCGGGAAGCACAGATACGCAGTATTTT,CATSDPRGAGSTDTQYF
TRBJ1-3,few,TRBV4-3,.,TGCGCCAGCAGCCAGGATACAGGGACCAGCTCTGGAAACACCATATATTTT,CASSQDTGTSSGNTIYF
TRBJ2-3,.,TRBV11-2,TRBD1,TGTGCCAGCAGCTCCCGGACAGGACGCACAGATACGCAGTATTTT,CASSSRTGRTDTQYF
TRBJ2-3,.,TRBV19,.,TGTGCCAGTAGTATAGATAAAGTGACGCAGTATTTT,CASSIDKVTQYF
TRBJ2-2,many,TRBV5-1,.,TGCGCCAGCAGCTTGGGTCGGGGTACCGGGGAGCTGTTTTTT,CASSLGRGTGELFF
TRBJ2-5,few,TRBV5-1,.,TGCGCCAGCAGCTTGTCGGGAGTGGGGGAGACCCAGTACTTC,CASSLSGVGETQYF
TRBJ1-1,.,TRBV21-1,.,TGTGCCAGCAGCAAGGGACAGGGGGCGACTGAAGCTTTCTTT,CASSKGQGATEAFF
TRBJ2-5,few,TRBV30,TRBD2,TGTGCCTGGAAAAGACTAGCTGCCCAAGAGACCCAGTACTTC,CAWKRLAAQETQYF
TRBJ1-1,.,TRBV12-3/TRBV12-4,.,TGTGCCAGCAGTTTAGCGTTCCGGGGAGAAGCTTTCTTT,CASSLAFRGEAFF
TRBJ1-2,many,TRBV5-6,TRBD1,TGTGCCAGCAGCCGGGACAGAAGCTATGGCTACACCTTC,CASSRDRSYGYTF
TRBJ1-2,many,TRBV9,.,TGTGCCAGCAGCGTAGGTTTAGGGGCTCGTGGCTACACCTTC,CASSVGLGARGYTF
TRBJ1-1,.,TRBV20-1,.,TGCAGTGTGAAGGACACCCGGAACACTGAAGCTTTCTTT,CSVKDTRNTEAFF
TRBJ1-2,.,TRBV7-8,.,TGTGCCAGCAGCCCTCCGGGACACCTTAGGGACGGCTACACCTTC,CASSPPGHLRDGYTF
TRBJ1-4,many,TRBV7-9,TRBD1,TGTGCCAGCAGCCGGAGCCGGGACAGTCTTGAAAAACTGTTTTTT,CASSRSRDSLEKLFF
TRBJ1-5,many,TRBV27,TRBD1,TGTGCCAGCAGTTTGGCACAGGGGGGCAATCAGCCCCAGCATTTT,CASSLAQGGNQPQHF
TRBJ2-1,many,TRBV20-1,.,TGCAGTGCCCCGGGGCAGGGTCGAAGTTCTCAGTTCTTC,CSAPGQGRSSQFF
TRBJ2-5,.,TRBV14,.,TGTGCCAGCAGCACCCTACGGGGGCAAGAGACCCAGTACTTC,CASSTLRGQETQYF
TRBJ2-7,few,TRBV6-1,.,TGTGCCACCAAAACCGGGGGACGGACGTACGAGCAGTACTTC,CATKTGGRTYEQYF
TRBJ2-4,.,TRBV7-2,TRBD2,TGTGCCAGCAGCATGGCGGCGAGGGGAGGGAACATTCAGTACTTC,CASSMAARGGNIQYF
TRBJ2-7,.,TRBV18,TRBD2,TGTGCCAGCTCAGTCATCCGGGAGGCTAGCTCCTACGAGCAGTACTTC,CASSVIREASSYEQYF
TRBJ1-6,many,TRBV5-1,TRBD1,TGCGCCAGCAGCCTCGGGACAGGGAATTCACCCCTCCACTTT,CASSLGTGNSPLHF
TRBJ2-5,few,TRBV3-1,TRBD2,TGTGCCAGCTCCTCGATGGCGGGGGGCCAAGAGACCCAGTACTTC,CASSSMAGGQETQYF
TRBJ1-5,many,TRBV18,.,TGTGCCAGCTCACCTTCGGAGAATCAGCCCCAGCATTTT,CASSPSENQPQHF
TRBJ1-6,.,TRBV28,.,TGTGCCAGCAGTACCCACACCCTCCACTTT,CASSTHTLHF
TRBJ2-3,few,TRBV5-1,TRBD2,TGCGCCAGCAGCTCCGGGACTAGCGGGGCCGTTGATACGCAGTATTTT,CASSSGTSGAVDTQYF
TRBJ2-2,few,TRBV5-1,.,TGCGCCAGCTCTCCAGGGGAATACACCGGGGAGCTGTTTTTT,CASSPGEYTGELFF
TRBJ2-5,many,TRBV9,.,TGTGCCAGCAGCGTAGTAGCGGAAGAGACCCAGTACTTC,CASSVVAEETQYF
TRBJ1-1,many,TRBV4-3,.,TGCGCCAGCAGCCAAACAGGGACCTTTGTTGAAGCTTTCTTT,CASSQTGTFVEAFF
TRBJ2-7,many,TRBV5-1,TRBD1,TGCGCCAGCCGCTCTTACAGGGGGATTGGGGAGCAGTACTTC,CASRSYRGIGEQYF
TRBJ2-3,few,TRBV7-9,.,TGTGCCAGCAGCTTAGATCTAGTCAAAGATACGCAGTATTTT,CASSLDLVKDTQYF
TRBJ1-1,.,TRBV5-5,TRBD1,TGTGCCAGCAGCCCCAACGCCGGGACAGGAAACACTGAAGCTTTCTTT,CASSPNAGTGNTEAFF
TRBJ2-2,.,TRBV13,TRBD2,TGTGCCAGCAGCTTGGGGCAAGCGGGAAGGGAGCTGTTTTTT,CASSLGQAGRELFF